The T cell receptor beta chain under discussion was sequenced for a study of shared clonotypes between healthy human individuals. The wider study: Three plates each covered CD4 naive and memory; CD8 naive two, CD8 memory one. General study findings and limits: Incompleteness in sorted-subset sequencing, despite large depth, was shown by rarefaction. Only blood underwent sampling, and tissue repertoires likely differ.

To note about this clone: Its antigen is not known.

V lost 0 bases to trimming and J lost 7 bases; unmatched junction nucleotides: 5. Germline loops: CDR1 MNHEY, CDR2 SMNVEV (reference sequence). The CDR3 length is 16 residues. An approximately 210 ng quantity of DNA, tens of thousands of T cell genomes, went into the sorted-subset replicate PCRs. Sequencing used immunoSEQ multiplex PCR; TCRdb keeps in-frame clones, though not all of them. The top ten clones hold 34% of a sample with around 690,000 clones, around 91% of them seen once. The sequenced sample was memory CD8+ T cells from PBMCs. The subset here: CD45RO+ cells pooled with CCR7-negative TemRA cells. The clonotype was recovered from a man younger than 35 in good health. Some clones in this sample may be carry-over from other donors' samples. This chain links TRBV27 with TRBJ2-1; 11 nucleotides line up with TRBD2. The CDR3 DNA reads TGTGCCAGCAGTTTATCCCCTGGGACTAGCGGAAATGAGCAGTTCTTC. Amino acid sequence: CASSLSPGTSGNEQFF.